A selection of T cell receptor beta chains follows, all from one sample in a study of shared clonotypes between healthy human individuals. The method was immunoSEQ multiplex PCR; TCRdb's version includes in-frame clones alone and lacks a portion of them. The table includes fewer than 700,000 clones, 90% to 95% detected once. Specimen: naive CD8+ T cells sorted from blood. The receptors were gathered from a woman in her 30s in good health. Both conserved end residues are trimmed from each CDR3.

>TRBV6-5
ASTSGANVLT
>TRBV7-9
ASSQSLAEAF
>TRBV18
ASSPGTGYYEQY
>TRBV11-2
ASNPTGRGSEQF
>TRBV28
ASSFIGGEQY
>TRBV6-4
ASSYRAARGYEQY
>TRBV19
ASSWTGGLDAF
>TRBV15
ATTPNLFAYEQY
>TRBV21-1
ASSAHRPRSNQPQH
>TRBV29-1
SVEYRDSYEQY
>TRBV2
ASSEGWADLYEQY
>TRBV27
ASSPGGVGNQPQH
>TRBV27
ASSLSGTAISYEQY
>TRBV2
ASSESTGEPQH
>TRBV9
ASSSGLAGDPSTDTQY
>TRBV30
AWSASPGGEKLF
>TRBV7-8
ASSLGLAEETQY
>TRBV19
ATRDFSYEQY
>TRBV6-6
ASMSGELF
>TRBV27
ASRPVGTTYEQY
>TRBV5-6
ASSNRDRPDYEQY
>TRBV19
ASSTTSGRFTYNEQF
>TRBV19
ASSLEGRMQGYEQY
>TRBV2
ASTGQGVNEQF
>TRBV27
ASSPSLAGDHEQY
>TRBV29-1
SVEDFRQGAHDNYGYT
>TRBV4-1
ASSQVSRGSYEQY
>TRBV2
ASSVSSGVNQPQH
>TRBV5-6
ASSFGTSVGNEQF
>TRBV7-3
ASTLFHREGQNEQF
>TRBV19
ASRPDPRTYNEQF
>TRBV6-5
ASSYTQGNEQY
>TRBV27
ASSLNFRLTGELF
>TRBV28
ASSSQGYGNQPQH
>TRBV14
ASSQVPAGNTDTQY
>TRBV18
ASSPTPGEGYEQY
>TRBV7-8
ASSLLPTYSNQPQH
>TRBV10-2
ATGTGSAEQY
>TRBV19
ASSIRVAAAYNEQF
>TRBV27
ASSLSLGEKNNEQF
>TRBV20-1
STSYAGPF
>TRBV7-9
ASSLGPGGSETQY
>TRBV5-4
ASSLLADLLRGEQF
>TRBV28
ASSLWLDGYT
>TRBV19
ASSIDPVNTEAF
>TRBV10-2
ASSIGSSYEQY
>TRBV27
ASSSGLAYEQF
>TRBV28
ASSELAGPVYEQY
>TRBV15
ATSRAGEANEQY
>TRBV18
ASSPDSASYGYT
>TRBV7-9
ASSLGGLYGYT
>TRBV28
ASSRGYSYEQY
>TRBV15
ATSRDGGQWEQY
>TRBV6-4
ASSSTGALRDTQY